The clone carrying this T cell receptor beta chain was detected a few times. Its matching antigen is unknown. This specimen belongs to a study of beta chain features in type 1 diabetes. Study-wide points: Shortening of TCRB CDR3s, moderate but significant, appeared in all four CD4+ subsets of Type 1 diabetes patients. Whether HLA type influences TCRB rearrangement remained unresolved here. The study found that naive, central memory and Treg TCRB repertoires appeared more similar in patients than in healthy donors.

What was sequenced were expressed TCRB transcripts, since all of the isolated RNA had been reverse transcribed. Clones were sequenced by immunoSEQ multiplex PCR, and TCRdb holds only the in-frame ones, with some missing. This sample has around 140,000 clones, with 10% to 15% found just once. CDR3 length equals 14 residues. CDR1 SGHAT and CDR2 FQNNGV come from the germline V gene. V gave up 5 bases and J gave up 9 bases, with 17 bases separating them. The source of this sequence is a man aged 18-30 years with type 1 diabetes. Sequenced material: central memory CD4+ T cells from blood. The chain recombines TRBV11-2 with TRBJ2-4, with D possibly matching TRBD1 (6 bases). The CDR3, as DNA: TGTGCCAGCAGCGTGGGACACCTTTTCAGCATTCAGTACTTC. It is translated as CASSVGHLFSIQYF.